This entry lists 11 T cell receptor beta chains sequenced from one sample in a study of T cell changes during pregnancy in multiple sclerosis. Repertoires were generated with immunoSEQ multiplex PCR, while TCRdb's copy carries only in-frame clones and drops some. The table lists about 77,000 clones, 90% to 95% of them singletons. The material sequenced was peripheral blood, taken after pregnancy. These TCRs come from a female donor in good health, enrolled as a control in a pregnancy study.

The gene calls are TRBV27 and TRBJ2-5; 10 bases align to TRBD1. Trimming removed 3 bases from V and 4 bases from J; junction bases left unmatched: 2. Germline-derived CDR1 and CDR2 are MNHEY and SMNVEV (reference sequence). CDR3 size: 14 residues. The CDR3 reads CASSLWTGGETQYF. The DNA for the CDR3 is TGTGCCAGCAGTTTGTGGACAGGGGGAGAGACCCAGTACTTC.

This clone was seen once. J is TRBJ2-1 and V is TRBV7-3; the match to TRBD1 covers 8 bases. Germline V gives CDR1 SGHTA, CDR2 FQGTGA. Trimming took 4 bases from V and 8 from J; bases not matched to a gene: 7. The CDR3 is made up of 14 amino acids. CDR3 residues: CASSSDRGRDEQFF. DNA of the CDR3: TGTGCCAGCAGCTCTGACAGGGGCCGGGATGAGCAGTTCTTC.

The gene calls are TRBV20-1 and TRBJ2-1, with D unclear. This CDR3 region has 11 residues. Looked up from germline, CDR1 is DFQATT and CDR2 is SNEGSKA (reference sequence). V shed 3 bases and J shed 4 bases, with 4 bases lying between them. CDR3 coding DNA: TGCAGTGCTAGGAGGTACAATGAGCAGTTCTTC. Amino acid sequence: CSARRYNEQFF.

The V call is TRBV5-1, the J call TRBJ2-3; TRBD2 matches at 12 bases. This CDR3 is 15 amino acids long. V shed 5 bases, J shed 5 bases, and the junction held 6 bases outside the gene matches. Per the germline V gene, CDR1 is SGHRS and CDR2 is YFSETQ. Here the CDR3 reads CASSRSGLAGDTQYF. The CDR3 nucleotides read TGCGCCAGCAGTCGGTCGGGACTAGCGGGAGATACGCAGTATTTT. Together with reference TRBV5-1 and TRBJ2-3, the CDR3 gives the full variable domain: KAGVTQTPRYLIKTRGQQVTLSCSPISGHRSVSWYQQTPGQGLQFLFEYFSETQRNKGNFPGRFSGRQFSNSRSEMNVSTLELGDSALYLCASSRSGLAGDTQYFGPGTRLTVL.

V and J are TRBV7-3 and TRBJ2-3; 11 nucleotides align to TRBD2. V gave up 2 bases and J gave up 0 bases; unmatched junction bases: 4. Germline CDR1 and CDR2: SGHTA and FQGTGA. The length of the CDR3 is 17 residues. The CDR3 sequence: CASSLSLAGGSTDTQYF. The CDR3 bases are TGTGCCAGCAGCTTATCTCTAGCGGGGGGAAGCACAGATACGCAGTATTTT.

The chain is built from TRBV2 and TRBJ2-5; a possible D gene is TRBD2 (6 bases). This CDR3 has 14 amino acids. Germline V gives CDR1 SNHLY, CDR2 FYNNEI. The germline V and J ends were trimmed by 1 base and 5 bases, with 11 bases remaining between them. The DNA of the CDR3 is TGTGCCAGCAGTGAAGGCGGGGCAGGGGAGACCCAGTACTTC. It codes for CASSEGGAGETQYF.

The chain's CDR3 is CASSAPGLAGGINEQFF. CDR3 nucleotides: TGTGCCAGCTCAGCTCCGGGACTAGCGGGAGGAATTAATGAGCAGTTCTTC. The V call is TRBV18, the J call TRBJ2-1; 15 bases line up with TRBD2. The germline V gene encodes CDR1 KGHSH and CDR2 LQKENI. This CDR3 comprises 17 residues. Unmatched junction bases numbered 9, after V lost 5 bases and J lost 7 bases. Using reference TRBV18 and TRBJ2-1 for the parts outside the CDR3, the full variable domain is NAGVMQNPRHLVRRRGQEARLRCSPMKGHSHVYWYRQLPEEGLKFMVYLQKENIIDESGMPKERFSAEFPKEGPSILRIQQVVRGDSAAYFCASSAPGLAGGINEQFFGPGTRLTVL.

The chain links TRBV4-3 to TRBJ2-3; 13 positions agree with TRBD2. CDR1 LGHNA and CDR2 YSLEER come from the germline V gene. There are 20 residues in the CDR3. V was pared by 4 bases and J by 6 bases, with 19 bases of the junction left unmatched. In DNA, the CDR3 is TGCGCCAGCAGCCGGTCCCTGGGACTAGCGGGAAAGGGGCGGTGGGATACGCAGTATTTT. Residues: CASSRSLGLAGKGRWDTQYF.

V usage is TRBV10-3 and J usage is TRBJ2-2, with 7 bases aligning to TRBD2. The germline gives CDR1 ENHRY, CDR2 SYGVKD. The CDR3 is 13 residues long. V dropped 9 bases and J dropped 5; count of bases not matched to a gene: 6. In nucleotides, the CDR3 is TGTGCCATTTCCGCGGGAGTTACCGGGGAGCTGTTTTTT. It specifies CAISAGVTGELFF.

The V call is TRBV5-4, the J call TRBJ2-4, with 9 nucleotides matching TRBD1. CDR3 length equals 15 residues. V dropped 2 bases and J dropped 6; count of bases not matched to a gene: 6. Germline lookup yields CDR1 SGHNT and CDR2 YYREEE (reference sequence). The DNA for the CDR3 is TGTGCCAGCAGCTTCCAGACAGGGGGAGGAAACATTCAGTACTTC. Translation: CASSFQTGGGNIQYF.

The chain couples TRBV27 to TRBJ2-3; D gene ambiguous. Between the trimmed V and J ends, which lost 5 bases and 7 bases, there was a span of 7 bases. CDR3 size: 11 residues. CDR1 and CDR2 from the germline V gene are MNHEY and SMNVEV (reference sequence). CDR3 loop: CASSLKHTQYF. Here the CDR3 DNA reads TGTGCCAGCAGTCTAAAGCATACGCAGTATTTT.